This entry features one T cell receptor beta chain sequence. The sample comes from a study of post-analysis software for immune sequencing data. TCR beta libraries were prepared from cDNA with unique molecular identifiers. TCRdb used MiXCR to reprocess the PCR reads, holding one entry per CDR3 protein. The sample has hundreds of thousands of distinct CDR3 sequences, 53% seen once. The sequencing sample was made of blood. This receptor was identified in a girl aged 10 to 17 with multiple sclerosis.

CDR3 bases: TGCAGTGCTAGCTTTCCCCTTACCCAGAATGAGCAGTTCTTC. Translation gives CSASFPLTQNEQFF. The chain combines TRBV20-1 with TRBJ2-1; D is uncertain. The CDR3 loop spans 14 amino acids. Trimming cost V 3 bases and J 7 bases, with 16 bases left between them. Per the germline V gene, CDR1 is DFQATT and CDR2 is SNEGSKA (reference sequence).